This passage covers 28 T cell receptor beta chains from one sample sequenced in a study of T-cell reconstitution after alpha-beta-depleted transplantation in children. For TCRbeta, the library was prepared with unique molecular identifiers. TCRdb independently ran MiXCR on the PCR reads; one entry per CDR3 protein. The repertoire consists of about 590,000 distinct CDR3 sequences, with over 10% occurring once and the leading ten covering 2.2%. Source: PBMCs, mostly from graft donor cells, taken 360 days after TCRalphabeta/CD19-depleted stem cell transplant. The receptors come from a male patient younger than 18 who had a stem cell transplant for acute myeloid leukemia, so the T cells may come from the graft donor.

CDR3 bases: TGTGCCAGCAGCCTATTGACAGTTCCTAGCTCCTACAATGAGCAGTTCTTC. As protein: CASSLLTVPSSYNEQFF. The gene calls are TRBV7-9 and TRBJ2-1; weak D call: TRBD1 (5 bases). V lost 5 bases and J lost 0, with 17 bases in between. Germline V gives CDR1 SEHNR, CDR2 FQNEAQ (reference sequence). This CDR3 has 17 residues. The full variable domain, with the rest looked up from reference TRBV7-9 and TRBJ2-1, is DTGVSQNPRHKITKRGQNVTFRCDPISEHNRLYWYRQTLGQGPEFLTYFQNEAQLEKSRLLSDRFSAERPKGSFSTLEIQRTEQGDSAMYLCASSLLTVPSSYNEQFFGPGTRLTVL.

This clonotype was seen only a few times. This chain joins TRBV5-1 and TRBJ2-4; TRBD2 agrees at 11 bases. The germline V gene encodes CDR1 SGHRS and CDR2 YFSETQ. The V segment lost 7 bases and the J segment 1 base; nucleotides outside the gene matches: 13. CDR3 size: 18 residues. CDR3: CASYPGLADVSAKNIQYF. CDR3 DNA sequence: TGCGCCAGCTACCCGGGACTAGCGGATGTCTCCGCCAAAAACATTCAGTACTTC.

This clonotype appeared many times. This chain joins TRBV7-9 and TRBJ2-1; the match to TRBD2 covers 10 bases. This CDR3 has 15 residues. Per the germline V gene, CDR1 is SEHNR and CDR2 is FQNEAQ (reference sequence). Trimming removed 4 bases from V and 8 bases from J; junction bases left unmatched: 8. CDR3 bases: TGTGCCAGCAGCTCTCTAGCGGGAGTTCTGGATGAGCAGTTCTTC. Residues: CASSSLAGVLDEQFF.

This clonotype occurred many times. The genes are TRBV5-1 and TRBJ2-3, with TRBD1 identical over 7 bases. V lost 2 bases to trimming and J lost 2 bases; unmatched junction nucleotides: 8. In germline, CDR1 is SGHRS, CDR2 YFSETQ. This CDR3 is built from 16 residues. As DNA, the CDR3 is TGCGCCAGCAGCTTTACTTTCGGACAGGTCACAGATACGCAGTATTTT. It specifies CASSFTFGQVTDTQYF.

Many counts were recorded for this clonotype. The chain recombines TRBV11-3 with TRBJ2-6; TRBD1 agrees at 10 bases. Looked up from germline, CDR1 is SGHNT and CDR2 is YENEEA. Trimming removed 5 bases from V and 0 bases from J; junction bases left unmatched: 4. CDR3 length equals 17 residues. The CDR3 reads CASSPGTGDSGANVLTF. The CDR3 coding sequence is TGTGCCAGCAGCCCCGGGACAGGGGACTCTGGGGCCAACGTCCTGACTTTC. Complete variable domain (other parts from reference TRBV11-3 and TRBJ2-6): EAGVVQSPRYKIIEKKQPVAFWCNPISGHNTLYWYLQNLGQGPELLIRYENEEAVDDSQLPKDRFSAERLKGVDSTLKIQPAELGDSAVYLCASSPGTGDSGANVLTFGAGSRLTVL.

The chain recombines TRBV11-2 with TRBJ2-1; D is unresolved. The CDR3 loop spans 14 amino acids. The germline V gene has CDR1 SGHAT and CDR2 FQNNGV. The V end was cut by 8 bases, the J end by 0 bases, with 11 bases between. Here the CDR3 DNA reads TGTGCCAGCCTAAGACCGAGCTCCTACAATGAGCAGTTCTTC. Amino acid sequence: CASLRPSSYNEQFF.

This rearrangement joins TRBV7-9 to TRBJ2-7; D assignment may be TRBD1 or TRBD2 (6 bases each). The V and J ends lost 2 bases and 6 bases respectively, with 11 bases between them. The CDR3 totals 13 residues. The germline gives CDR1 SEHNR, CDR2 FQNEAQ (reference sequence). CDR3 in DNA: TGTGCCAGCAGCTTATGGGGGGCCTCCGAGCAGTACTTC. Protein: CASSLWGASEQYF. Based on the CDR3 plus reference TRBV7-9 and TRBJ2-7, the full variable domain is DTGVSQNPRHKITKRGQNVTFRCDPISEHNRLYWYRQTLGQGPEFLTYFQNEAQLEKSRLLSDRFSAERPKGSFSTLEIQRTEQGDSAMYLCASSLWGASEQYFGPGTRLTVT.

Notes on this clonotype: Given a much more abundant clone one base away, this may be a read error. V is TRBV29-1 and J is TRBJ2-2, with 9 bases aligning to TRBD2. The CDR3 covers 13 residues. In germline, CDR1 is SQVTM, CDR2 ANQGSEA. After removal of 5 bases from V and 3 bases from J, the junction contained 1 base not matched to a gene. The CDR3 coding sequence is TGCAGCGTTCGGACTAGCGACACCGGGGAGCTGTTTTTT. Encoded protein: CSVRTSDTGELFF.

On this clonotype: The junction departs from the called germline gene at one end, perhaps through a read error. The chain employs TRBV24-1 and TRBJ2-1; 9 nucleotides agree with TRBD2. Germline V gives CDR1 KGHDR, CDR2 SFDVKD. The CDR3 sequence is 20 residues long. CDR3 sequence reads: CGTSYFPGTSGSGPYNEQFF. The CDR3, as DNA: TGTGGCACCAGTTATTTCCCAGGAACTAGCGGGTCAGGGCCCTACAATGAGCAGTTCTTC.

This clonotype was found a few times. The chain is built from TRBV9 and TRBJ1-4; TRBD1 aligns across 7 bases. V was clipped by 10 bases and J by 6 bases; unmatched bases: 18. CDR3 length: 16 residues. Germline V gives CDR1 SGDLS, CDR2 YYNGEE. The DNA of the CDR3 is TGTGCCGGTCGAAGGGGGATGACAGGGAATGATGAAAAACTGTTTTTT. Translated, it gives CAGRRGMTGNDEKLFF.

There are a few counts of this clonotype. The genes are TRBV14 and TRBJ2-1; 7 nucleotides align to TRBD1. V dropped 6 bases and J dropped 6; count of bases not matched to a gene: 11. This CDR3 spans 15 amino acids. In germline, CDR1 is SGHDN, CDR2 FVKESK. The CDR3 DNA sequence: TGTGCCAGCAGTCAACGACCGGACAGGCCCAATGAGCAGTTCTTC. Its protein product is CASSQRPDRPNEQFF. Full variable domain (outside the CDR3, taken from reference TRBV14 and TRBJ2-1): EAGVTQFPSHSVIEKGQTVTLRCDPISGHDNLYWYRRVMGKEIKFLLHFVKESKQDESGMPNNRFLAERTGGTYSTLKVQPAELEDSGVYFCASSQRPDRPNEQFFGPGTRLTVL.

The chain couples TRBV5-1 to TRBJ2-1; the D gene could be TRBD1 or TRBD2 (5 bases each). The CDR3 has 15 amino acids. V lost 2 bases to trimming and J lost 8 bases, with 17 bases between them. CDR1 SGHRS and CDR2 YFSETQ come from the germline V gene. The CDR3 nucleotides are TGCGCCAGCAGCTTAACAGGTTTATCGAGGGATGAGCAGTTCTTC. Protein product: CASSLTGLSRDEQFF.

The J gene is TRBJ2-7, the V gene TRBV27; maybe TRBD2 (6 bases). V was clipped by 8 bases and J by 3 bases, with 11 bases between them. CDR1 and CDR2 (germline): MNHEY, SMNVEV (reference sequence). This CDR3 region has 12 residues. Here the CDR3 reads CASGLGGYEQYF. As DNA, the CDR3 is TGTGCCAGCGGATTGGGAGGCTACGAGCAGTACTTC.

The chain recombines TRBV20-1 with TRBJ2-3, with a weak D call TRBD2 (5 bases). CDR1 DFQATT and CDR2 SNEGSKA come from the germline V gene (reference sequence). The CDR3 extends over 14 amino acids. V lost 5 bases to trimming and J lost 0 bases, with 12 bases between them. In DNA, the CDR3 is TGCAGTGCTGCCTTAAGCGGTAGCACAGATACGCAGTATTTT. It translates to CSAALSGSTDTQYF.

This clonotype was found a few times. V usage is TRBV3-1 and J usage is TRBJ2-7; D ambiguous. V was shortened by 0 bases and J by 2 bases, with 14 bases between the two germline ends. CDR3 length: 16 amino acids. Germline CDR1 and CDR2: LGHDT and YNNKEL (reference sequence). This CDR3 is CASSQEVPLGAYEQYF. The CDR3, as DNA: TGTGCCAGCAGCCAAGAAGTGCCACTTGGAGCCTACGAGCAGTACTTC.

This clonotype has more than one count but fewer than ten. The DNA of the CDR3 is TGTGCCAGCAGCTTTTTTAGCGGGGATTACAATGAGCAGTTCTTC. The encoded protein is CASSFFSGDYNEQFF. This chain connects TRBV7-2 to TRBJ2-1; 8 nucleotides agree with TRBD2. The length of the CDR3 is 15 residues. Germline-derived CDR1 and CDR2 are SGHTA and FQGNSA. Trimming took 3 bases from V and 4 from J; bases not matched to a gene: 5.

The V and J genes are TRBV18 and TRBJ2-3, with 9 nucleotides matching TRBD2. From germline, CDR1 is KGHSH and CDR2 LQKENI. There are 17 residues in the CDR3. The trim removed 2 bases at V and 0 bases at J, leaving 6 bases unmatched. DNA of the CDR3: TGTGCCAGCTCACCAACTAGCGGGCAATCTAGCACAGATACGCAGTATTTT. As protein: CASSPTSGQSSTDTQYF.

This clonotype came up many times. CDR3 in DNA: TGTGCCAGCAGCCAAGAGCGCGGGGACACTGAAGCTTTCTTT. This sequence encodes CASSQERGDTEAFF. The chain employs TRBV4-2 and TRBJ1-1; no reliable D call. The length of the CDR3 is 14 residues. Germline lookup yields CDR1 LGHNA and CDR2 YNFKEQ. Trimming took 0 bases from V and 3 from J, leaving 8 bases between them.

This clonotype was counted at least ten times. V gene TRBV5-1 combines with J gene TRBJ2-7, with 7 bases aligning to TRBD1. J was trimmed by 4 bases and V by 4 bases; bases with no gene match: 8. This CDR3 has 14 amino acids. Germline V gene data show CDR1 as SGHRS and CDR2 as YFSETQ. The CDR3 spells CASSPDRAAYEQYF. CDR3 DNA: TGCGCCAGCAGCCCCGACAGGGCAGCGTACGAGCAGTACTTC.

The V and J genes are TRBV18 and TRBJ2-2; possible D gene TRBD2, 6 bases. The length of the CDR3 is 14 residues. V was shortened by 4 bases and J by 4 bases, with 10 bases between the two germline ends. Germline-derived CDR1 and CDR2 are KGHSH and LQKENI. The CDR3 DNA sequence: TGTGCCAGCTCACGGGAGGAACTCACCGGGGAGCTGTTTTTT. Amino acid sequence: CASSREELTGELFF. The full variable domain, its missing parts supplied by reference TRBV18 and TRBJ2-2, is NAGVMQNPRHLVRRRGQEARLRCSPMKGHSHVYWYRQLPEEGLKFMVYLQKENIIDESGMPKERFSAEFPKEGPSILRIQQVVRGDSAAYFCASSREELTGELFFGEGSRLTVL.

This clonotype was observed a handful of times. The rearrangement joins TRBV7-2 to TRBJ2-7; the D is unclear. The CDR3 consists of 14 residues. Germline V gives CDR1 SGHTA, CDR2 FQGNSA. V lost 1 base and J 3 bases, leaving 10 bases between the germline ends. CDR3 residues: CASSLGSYYYEQYF. Here the CDR3 DNA reads TGTGCCAGCAGCTTAGGTAGCTATTACTACGAGCAGTACTTC.

This clonotype has only a few counts. The chain combines TRBV4-3 with TRBJ2-3; tentatively, D is TRBD1 (5 bases). The ends were cut back, 0 bases at V and 0 bases at J, with 13 bases in the middle. This CDR3 is 17 amino acids long. Germline values: CDR1 LGHNA, CDR2 YSLEER. CDR3: CASSQDEGVPSTDTQYF. CDR3 bases: TGCGCCAGCAGCCAAGACGAAGGGGTACCTAGCACAGATACGCAGTATTTT.

V gene TRBV7-6 combines with J gene TRBJ2-3, with a tentative D call TRBD2 (6 bases). Germline CDR1 and CDR2: SGHVS and FNYEAQ. Trimming shortened V by 5 bases and J by 5 bases, and 17 bases separated the two germline ends. The CDR3 totals 15 residues. The CDR3 reads CASSRRDWGKDTQYF. The DNA for the CDR3 is TGTGCCAGCAGCCGCCGGGACTGGGGGAAAGATACGCAGTATTTT.

The chain joins TRBV20-1 to TRBJ2-3; 9 bases agree with TRBD2. The V segment lost 2 bases and the J segment 4 bases; nucleotides outside the gene matches: 13. In germline, CDR1 is DFQATT, CDR2 SNEGSKA (reference sequence). CDR3 size: 17 residues. CDR3 nucleotides: TGCAGTGCTAGAAGCCCCGCCGCGGGAGGGCTCGCAGATACGCAGTATTTT. It codes for CSARSPAAGGLADTQYF.

The CDR3 region is CSARDLLRLSYEQYF. CDR3 in DNA: TGCAGTGCTAGAGATCTACTCAGACTCTCCTACGAGCAGTACTTC. V gene TRBV20-1 combines with J gene TRBJ2-7; no clear D gene. This CDR3 comprises 15 residues. Germline-derived CDR1 and CDR2 are DFQATT and SNEGSKA (reference sequence). V lost 0 bases and J 0 bases, leaving 12 bases between the germline ends.

The chain couples TRBV4-3 to TRBJ2-5; TRBD2 might be the D (5 bases). The ends were cut back, 0 bases at V and 5 bases at J, with 16 bases in the middle. Germline CDR1 LGHNA, CDR2 YSLEER. The CDR3 sequence is 16 residues long. The CDR3 loop reads CASSQDSALRGETQYF. DNA of the CDR3: TGCGCCAGCAGCCAAGATTCAGCGCTCAGAGGGGAGACCCAGTACTTC.

This rearrangement joins TRBV12-3 or TRBV12-4 to TRBJ1-5, with TRBD1 identical over 9 bases. The CDR3 runs to 15 residues. Losses at the gene ends were 6 bases for V and 4 bases for J; bases not matched to a gene: 7. The CDR3 DNA reads TGTGCCAGCAGGATAGAACAGGGGGCAAATCAGCCCCAGCATTTT. This translates into CASRIEQGANQPQHF.

In this sample, this clonotype turned up a few times. The genes are TRBV7-2 and TRBJ1-5; 11 bases match TRBD1. CDR1 is SGHTA, CDR2 FQGNSA, per germline. Trimming took 4 bases from V and 2 from J; bases not matched to a gene: 4. The length of the CDR3 is 16 residues. CDR3 residues: CASSSGTGGRNQPQHF. As DNA, the CDR3 is TGTGCCAGCAGCTCTGGGACAGGGGGGCGCAATCAGCCCCAGCATTTT.